The present entry profiles one T cell receptor beta chain with its context. What it binds is unknown. The CDR3 has 13 residues. Trimming took off 8 bases at V and 8 bases at J, with 18 bases between the two ends. The germline V gene encodes CDR1 MNHEY and CDR2 SVGEGT. This sample stems from a study of post-analysis software for immune sequencing data. Findings of the study overall: In patients, roughly 5 TRBV segments were more frequent than in controls, with TRBV5-6, TRBV5-1 and TRBV20-1 among them.

cDNA libraries for TCR beta contained unique molecular identifiers. The source material, 1 to 10 million T cells, gave rise to about 460,000 cDNA molecules. TCRdb fed the PCR reads into MiXCR, producing one record per CDR3 protein. The profile covers about 160,000 distinct CDR3 sequences, with under 40% appearing a single time and 28% taken by the ten largest. The source of this sequence is a girl between 10 and 17 years old with multiple sclerosis. The specimen was blood, collected after autologous hematopoietic stem cell transplantation. The rearrangement uses TRBV6-2 or TRBV6-3 and TRBJ1-2, with D possibly matching TRBD1 (6 bases). CDR3 bases: TGTGCCAGCGGCGACCCCCCTGGGGGCGGCTACACCTTC. Translation: CASGDPPGGGYTF.